These T cell receptor beta chains were read from a single sample in a study of T cell responses to AZD1222 COVID-19 vaccine. The repertoire was sequenced with immunoSEQ multiplex PCR; TCRdb's copy has only in-frame clones and lacks some. The repertoire includes around 160,000 clones, around 89% of them detected once, and about 5% sits in the top ten. The material was peripheral blood, obtained on day 0 of AZD1222 vaccination. Every receptor here comes from an adult in good health. Each CDR3 is given with its conserved first and last residue. D genes are given only for firm matches. Rows may omit the clone size; those that give it use once, few, many or a size class.

clone_size	v_call	d_call	j_call	cdr3_nt	cdr3_aa
.	TRBV10-3	TRBD1	TRBJ1-5	TGTGCCATCAGTCCCATTGGGACAGGGGGTCAGCCCCAGCATTTT	CAISPIGTGGQPQHF
.	TRBV7-2	TRBD2	TRBJ2-5	TGTGCCAGCAGCCCAGCCCCCGGGACTAGCGGGATACAAGAGACCCAGTACTTC	CASSPAPGTSGIQETQYF
.	TRBV9	TRBD2	TRBJ2-2	TGTGCCAGCAGCGTAGAGGGTAGCGGGGAGCCCCCCGGGGAGCTGTTTTTT	CASSVEGSGEPPGELFF
.	TRBV7-8	.	TRBJ1-5	TGTGCCAGCAGCCCGGGCCGTGACCAGCCCCAGCATTTT	CASSPGRDQPQHF
.	TRBV6-1	TRBD2	TRBJ2-1	TGTGCCAGCAGTGGGTCGGGACTAGCGGGAGGGGGTGAGCAGTTCTTC	CASSGSGLAGGGEQFF
.	TRBV5-4	TRBD1	TRBJ1-1	TGTGCCAGCAGCGAGTCACAGGGGGCTCTGGGTGAAGCTTTCTTT	CASSESQGALGEAFF
.	TRBV11-2	.	TRBJ1-1	TGTGCCAGCAGCTTAGACCTCAGTGCTTTCTTT	CASSLDLSAFF
.	TRBV2	TRBD1	TRBJ2-1	TGTGCCAGCAGTTCCGGGACAGCCTCCTACAATGAGCAGTTCTTC	CASSSGTASYNEQFF
.	TRBV2	TRBD1	TRBJ1-1	TGTGCCAGCAGTAAGGTACAGGGGGCTAGGGACACTGAAGCTTTCTTT	CASSKVQGARDTEAFF
once	TRBV5-1	.	TRBJ1-2	TGCGCCAGCAGCTTGGGACCCGGACAGCACTATGGCTACACCTTC	CASSLGPGQHYGYTF
.	TRBV7-9	TRBD2	TRBJ2-3	TGTGCCAGCAGCTTAGTAAGCGGGGGCCGCACAGATACGCAGTATTTT	CASSLVSGGRTDTQYF
.	TRBV7-8	.	TRBJ1-6	TGTGCCAGCAGCTTTTACAGGGAAAATTCACCCCTCCACTTT	CASSFYRENSPLHF
.	TRBV29-1	TRBD1	TRBJ1-1	TGCAGCGTTGAGGGACAGCTAAACACTGAAGCTTTCTTT	CSVEGQLNTEAFF
.	TRBV29-1	.	TRBJ1-1	TGCAGCGTTCCCAAACCCGAGGCGATCACTGAAGCTTTCTTT	CSVPKPEAITEAFF
.	TRBV5-4	TRBD1	TRBJ1-2	TGTGCCAGCAGCTTGGCAGGGGGCAGCTATGGCTACACCTTC	CASSLAGGSYGYTF
.	TRBV14	.	TRBJ2-5	TGTGCCAGCAGCCAAGAGAGTGGGTCGGTAGAGACCCAGTACTTC	CASSQESGSVETQYF
once	TRBV5-1	.	TRBJ2-6	TGCGCCAGCAGCTATGGCTCTGGGGCCAACGTCCTGACTTTC	CASSYGSGANVLTF
.	TRBV3-1/TRBV3-2	TRBD2	TRBJ2-4	TGTGCCAGCAGCCAAGTTACGAGCGGGAGCGCCAAAAACATTCAGTACTTC	CASSQVTSGSAKNIQYF
few	TRBV19	.	TRBJ2-1	TGTGCCAGTAGTATAGGGGCTAGCTCCCTGTATGATGAGCAGTTCTTC	CASSIGASSLYDEQFF
.	TRBV9	TRBD1	TRBJ1-2	TGTGCCAGCAGCGACCAGGAAAAGGGGGCCCTTAGCTATGGCTACACCTTC	CASSDQEKGALSYGYTF
few	TRBV6-5	TRBD1	TRBJ1-2	TGTGCCAGCAGGGGACAGGGGACCTATGGCTACACCTTC	CASRGQGTYGYTF
.	TRBV18	.	TRBJ2-6	TGTGCCAGCTCACCCACATCCGTTTTTAGTTCTGGGGCCAACGTCCTGACTTTC	CASSPTSVFSSGANVLTF
.	TRBV28	TRBD1	TRBJ1-2	TGTGCCAGCAGGCAAGGACAGGGGAATAGCTATGGCTACACCTTC	CASRQGQGNSYGYTF
.	TRBV27	TRBD2	TRBJ2-1	TGTGCCAGCAGTTTAGGCAGGGAGGGTTACAATGAGCAGTTCTTC	CASSLGREGYNEQFF
.	TRBV5-1	.	TRBJ1-1	TGCGCCAGCAGCTTGGGGGGGAGCATGAACACTGAAGCTTTCTTT	CASSLGGSMNTEAFF
.	TRBV7-2	TRBD1	TRBJ1-2	TGTGCCAGCAGCCAGGGGACAGGGAACTACACCTTC	CASSQGTGNYTF
.	TRBV4-1	.	TRBJ2-5	TGCGCCAGCAGCCAGGGTGGGTCGCGAGAGACCCAGTACTTC	CASSQGGSRETQYF
once	TRBV11-2	.	TRBJ2-7	TGTGCCAGCAGCTTAGTTGCAGGGCTAGCCTCCTACGAGCAGTACTTC	CASSLVAGLASYEQYF
.	TRBV6-1	.	TRBJ1-2	TGTGCCAGCAGTGAAGCCTCCGGGACGGATGGCTACACCTTC	CASSEASGTDGYTF
.	TRBV27	.	TRBJ2-7	TGTGCCAGCAGACAGTCCCCCCTCCAAGAGCAGTACTTC	CASRQSPLQEQYF
.	TRBV11-3	.	TRBJ1-5	TGTGCCAGCAGCTTAATGTTAGGTCAGCCCCAGCATTTT	CASSLMLGQPQHF
.	TRBV4-3	.	TRBJ2-4	TGCGCCAGCAGCCAAGATCACCTCCCCGGGCTGGGGCCATCCATTCAGTACTTC	CASSQDHLPGLGPSIQYF
.	TRBV12-3/TRBV12-4	.	TRBJ2-3	TGTGCCAGCAGTAACGCAGATACGCAGTATTTT	CASSNADTQYF
.	TRBV6-6	TRBD1	TRBJ2-3	TGTGCCAGCAGCCGATCGATCCCCGGGACAGCTTTCTCAAGCACAGATACGCAGTATTTT	CASSRSIPGTAFSSTDTQYF
.	TRBV29-1	.	TRBJ1-4	TGCAGCGTAGTCGACGGACCGAATGAAAAACTGTTTTTT	CSVVDGPNEKLFF
once	TRBV28	TRBD1	TRBJ2-7	TGTGCCAGCAGTTTACTGTCAGGGGGTGCCTACGAGCAGTACTTC	CASSLLSGGAYEQYF
.	TRBV18	.	TRBJ1-5	TGTGCCAGCTCACCAGTGGCGGGGAGCAATCAGCCCCAGCATTTT	CASSPVAGSNQPQHF
.	TRBV6-5	.	TRBJ2-7	TGTGCCAGCAGTTACTCTTGGAGTTCCTACGAGCAGTACTTC	CASSYSWSSYEQYF
.	TRBV18	TRBD1	TRBJ2-7	TGTGCCAGCTCACCGTGGACAGGGACCTACGAGCAGTACTTC	CASSPWTGTYEQYF
.	TRBV18	.	TRBJ1-1	TGTGCCAGCTCCGACGGAATGAACACTGAAGCTTTCTTT	CASSDGMNTEAFF
.	TRBV5-5	.	TRBJ1-5	TGTGCCAGCAGCTTGGGATCAGGGGCGAGCCAGCCCCAGCATTTT	CASSLGSGASQPQHF
.	TRBV29-1	.	TRBJ1-5	TGCAGCGTTTGGGCAGTCGCCCGCCATAGCAATCAGCCCCAGCATTTT	CSVWAVARHSNQPQHF
.	TRBV28	.	TRBJ1-5	TGTGCCAGCAGCGGTAAGGGTAGCAATCAGCCCCAGCATTTT	CASSGKGSNQPQHF
.	TRBV14	TRBD2	TRBJ2-7	TGTGCCAGCAGCCCCGTAGCGGGACTGAGTAACGAGCAGTACTTC	CASSPVAGLSNEQYF
.	TRBV5-1	.	TRBJ2-1	TGCGCCAGCCGACTGGACGGGGGAGGCTACAATGAGCAGTTCTTC	CASRLDGGGYNEQFF
.	TRBV6-6	.	TRBJ1-4	TGTGCCAGCAGTTATGGGGTGACTAATGAAAAACTGTTTTTT	CASSYGVTNEKLFF
.	TRBV7-9	.	TRBJ1-2	TGTGCCAGCAGCTGGGGACCGTCGTCGGACTATGGCTACACCTTC	CASSWGPSSDYGYTF
.	TRBV5-5	.	TRBJ2-2	TGTGCCAGCAGCTTGGCCCGGTCTTCTGGTACCGGGGAGCTGTTTTTT	CASSLARSSGTGELFF
.	TRBV20-1	.	TRBJ1-3	TGCAGTGCTAGTGAACAGGCGGGAAACACCATATATTTT	CSASEQAGNTIYF
.	TRBV19	.	TRBJ1-5	TGTGCCAGTGCAGACAGGCGGGGCAATCAGCCCCAGCATTTT	CASADRRGNQPQHF
.	TRBV12-3/TRBV12-4	.	TRBJ1-2	TGTGCCAGCAGTGTGGGGGCGAGCTATGGCTACACCTTC	CASSVGASYGYTF
.	TRBV6-5	.	TRBJ1-5	TGTGCCAGCAGCGACAGGTTCAATCAGCCCCAGCATTTT	CASSDRFNQPQHF
.	TRBV4-3	.	TRBJ1-6	TGCGCCAGCAGCCAAGCTTTCAGCTCCTATAATTCACCCCTCCACTTT	CASSQAFSSYNSPLHF
.	TRBV5-1	.	TRBJ2-1	TGCGCCAGCAGCTCCAGGGGCGATGAGCAGTTCTTC	CASSSRGDEQFF
.	TRBV9	.	TRBJ2-5	TGTGCCAGCAGCCCAACAGGGTTTGAGGAGACCCAGTACTTC	CASSPTGFEETQYF
many	TRBV5-5	TRBD1	TRBJ2-7	TGTGCCAGCAGCCTGGACAGGCTCTCCTACGAGCAGTACTTC	CASSLDRLSYEQYF
.	TRBV4-1	.	TRBJ1-2	TGCGCCAGCAGCCAAAGGGCCGACGGCTACACCTTC	CASSQRADGYTF
few	TRBV7-9	.	TRBJ1-1	TGTGCCAGCAGCTTAGTCGCAAACACTGAAGCTTTCTTT	CASSLVANTEAFF
.	TRBV4-2	.	TRBJ2-6	TGTGCCAGCAGCCGCGTCAGGATCTCTGGGGCCAACGTCCTGACTTTC	CASSRVRISGANVLTF
.	TRBV4-3	.	TRBJ2-2	TGCGCCAGCAGCCAAGGGCCAGCTGACGCCGGGGAGCTGTTTTTT	CASSQGPADAGELFF